This T cell receptor (beta chain) comes out of a study of blood T cell repertoires in COVID-19. Study information: The cDNA or gDNA used as material had been derived from T cells, B-cell-depleted T cells, or PBMCs.

CDR1 and CDR2 from the germline V gene are LGHNT and FRNRAP. This CDR3 is built from 13 residues. Trimming took off 6 bases at V and 4 bases at J, with 12 bases between the two ends. Recovered status in Cohort 3 required two negative PCRs, clearance, or symptom resolution. Authors' methods: Estimated nucleated cell counts came from reference gene primer amplification. Libraries were prepared by immunoSEQ multiplex PCR; TCRdb keeps only in-frame clonotypes and omits some of them. The V and J calls and the clone size are those of that table, but D and trimming were determined from the DNA. This table has just over 350,000 clones, about 90% appearing once.

The receptor was isolated from a woman aged 25 to 39 who had recovered from COVID-19. The sample taken for sequencing was PBMCs or T cells enriched from blood (not recorded which). The chain combines TRBV12-5 with TRBJ2-5, with D possibly being TRBD2 (7 bases). Here the CDR3 DNA reads TGTGCTAGTGGACTAGGGGGGGGAGAGACCCAGTACTTC. Translating it yields CASGLGGGETQYF.